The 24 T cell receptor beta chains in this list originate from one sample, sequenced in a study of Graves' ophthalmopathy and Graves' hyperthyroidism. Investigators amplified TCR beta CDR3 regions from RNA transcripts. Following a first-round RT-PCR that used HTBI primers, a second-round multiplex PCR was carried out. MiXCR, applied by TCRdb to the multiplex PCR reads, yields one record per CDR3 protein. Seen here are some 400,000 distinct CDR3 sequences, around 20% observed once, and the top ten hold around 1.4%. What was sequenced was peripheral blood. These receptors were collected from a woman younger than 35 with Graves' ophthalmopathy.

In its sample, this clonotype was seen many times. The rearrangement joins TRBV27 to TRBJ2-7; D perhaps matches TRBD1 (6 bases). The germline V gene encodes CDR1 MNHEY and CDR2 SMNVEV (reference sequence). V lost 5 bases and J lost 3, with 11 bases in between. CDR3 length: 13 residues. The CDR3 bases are TGTGCCAGCAGTGCCCTGACAGGCTACGAGCAGTACTTC. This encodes CASSALTGYEQYF.

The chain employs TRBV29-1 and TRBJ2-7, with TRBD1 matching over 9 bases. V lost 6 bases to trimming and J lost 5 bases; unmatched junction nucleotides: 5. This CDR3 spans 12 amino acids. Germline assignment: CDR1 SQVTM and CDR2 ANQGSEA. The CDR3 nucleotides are TGCAGCGTACGGGACAGGGCCAACGAGCAGTACTTC. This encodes CSVRDRANEQYF.

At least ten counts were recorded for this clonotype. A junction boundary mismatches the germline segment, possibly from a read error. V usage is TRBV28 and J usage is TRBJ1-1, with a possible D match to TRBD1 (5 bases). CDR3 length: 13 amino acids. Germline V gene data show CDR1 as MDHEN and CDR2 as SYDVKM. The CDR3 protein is CASGFIRATEAFF. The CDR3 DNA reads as TGTGCCAGCGGTTTTATCAGGGCCACTGAAGCTTTCTTT. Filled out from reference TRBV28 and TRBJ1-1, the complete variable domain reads DVKVTQSSRYLVKRTGEKVFLECVQDMDHENMFWYRQDPGLGLRLIYFSYDVKMKEKGDIPEGYSVSREKKERFSLILESASTNQTSMYLCASGFIRATEAFFGQGTRLTVV.

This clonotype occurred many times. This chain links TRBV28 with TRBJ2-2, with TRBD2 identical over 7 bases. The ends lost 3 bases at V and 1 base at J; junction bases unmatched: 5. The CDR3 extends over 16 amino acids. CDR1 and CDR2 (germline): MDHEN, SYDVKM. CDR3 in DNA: TGTGCCAGCAGTTTGACTAGCCGGGGGAACACCGGGGAGCTGTTTTTT. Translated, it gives CASSLTSRGNTGELFF.

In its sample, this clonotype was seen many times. Here the CDR3 DNA reads TGTGCCAGCACCTATCAAGCAGATACGCAGTATTTT. This gives the protein CASTYQADTQYF. This rearrangement joins TRBV6-1 to TRBJ2-3; D not resolved. The CDR3 consists of 12 residues. Germline values: CDR1 MNHNS, CDR2 SASEGT. V was pared by 7 bases and J by 4 bases, with 9 bases between.

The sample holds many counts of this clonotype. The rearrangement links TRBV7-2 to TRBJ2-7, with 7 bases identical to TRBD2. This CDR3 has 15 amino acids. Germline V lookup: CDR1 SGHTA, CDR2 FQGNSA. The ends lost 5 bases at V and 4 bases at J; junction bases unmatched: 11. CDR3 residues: CASSHVGGSPYEQYF. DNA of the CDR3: TGTGCCAGCAGCCACGTTGGCGGGAGCCCGTACGAGCAGTACTTC.

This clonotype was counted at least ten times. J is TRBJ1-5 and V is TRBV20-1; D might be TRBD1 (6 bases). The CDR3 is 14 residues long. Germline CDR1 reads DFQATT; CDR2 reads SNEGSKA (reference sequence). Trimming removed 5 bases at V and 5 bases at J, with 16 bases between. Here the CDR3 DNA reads TGCAGTGCTCCCGGGACACTATCAGATCAGCCCCAGCATTTT. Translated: CSAPGTLSDQPQHF.

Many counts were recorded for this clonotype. The CDR3 nucleotides read TGTGCCAGCAGTTTAGGGGGGTACCAAGAGACCCAGTACTTC. Protein sequence: CASSLGGYQETQYF. The rearrangement uses TRBV28 and TRBJ2-5; weak D call: TRBD2 (6 bases). V gave up 2 bases and J gave up 0 bases, with 7 bases separating them. This CDR3 region has 14 residues. Germline V lookup: CDR1 MDHEN, CDR2 SYDVKM.

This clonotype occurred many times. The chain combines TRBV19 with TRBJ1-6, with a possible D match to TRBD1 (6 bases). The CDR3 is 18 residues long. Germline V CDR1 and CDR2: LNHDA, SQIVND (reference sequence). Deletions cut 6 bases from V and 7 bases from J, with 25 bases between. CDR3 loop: CASSTPPGWGLGNSPLHF. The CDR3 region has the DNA TGTGCCAGTAGCACCCCTCCCGGTTGGGGGCTCGGGAATTCACCCCTCCACTTT.

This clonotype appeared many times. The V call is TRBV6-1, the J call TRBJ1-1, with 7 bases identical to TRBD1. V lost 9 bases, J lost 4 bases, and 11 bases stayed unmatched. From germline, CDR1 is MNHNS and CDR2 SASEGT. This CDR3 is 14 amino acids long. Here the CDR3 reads CASRPQGVSTEAFF. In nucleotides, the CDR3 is TGTGCCAGTCGCCCGCAGGGGGTAAGCACTGAAGCTTTCTTT.

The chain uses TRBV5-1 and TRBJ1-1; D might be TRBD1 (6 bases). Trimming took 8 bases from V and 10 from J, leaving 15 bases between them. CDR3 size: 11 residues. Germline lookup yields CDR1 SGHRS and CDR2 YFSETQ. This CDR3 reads CASAGGAGAFF. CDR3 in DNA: TGCGCCAGTGCGGGGGGGGCCGGAGCTTTCTTT.

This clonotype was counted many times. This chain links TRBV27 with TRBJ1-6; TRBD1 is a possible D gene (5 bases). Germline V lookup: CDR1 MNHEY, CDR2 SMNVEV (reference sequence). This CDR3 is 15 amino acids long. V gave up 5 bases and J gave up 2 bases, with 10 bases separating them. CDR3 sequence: CASSPTRAYNSPLHF. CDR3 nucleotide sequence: TGTGCCAGCAGTCCAACCAGGGCCTATAATTCACCCCTCCACTTT.

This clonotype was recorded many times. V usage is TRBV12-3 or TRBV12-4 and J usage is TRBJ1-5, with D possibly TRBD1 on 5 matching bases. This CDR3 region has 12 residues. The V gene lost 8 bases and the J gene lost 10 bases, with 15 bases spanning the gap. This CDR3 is CASGADLGPQHF. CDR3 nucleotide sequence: TGTGCCAGCGGGGCAGACTTGGGACCCCAGCATTTT.

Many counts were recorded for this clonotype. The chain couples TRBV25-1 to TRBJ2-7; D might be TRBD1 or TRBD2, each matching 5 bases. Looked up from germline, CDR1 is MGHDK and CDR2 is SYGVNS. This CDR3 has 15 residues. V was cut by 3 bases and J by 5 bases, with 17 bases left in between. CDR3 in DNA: TGTGCCAGCAGTGAGGGGGATAATGGACCCAACGAGCAGTACTTC. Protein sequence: CASSEGDNGPNEQYF.

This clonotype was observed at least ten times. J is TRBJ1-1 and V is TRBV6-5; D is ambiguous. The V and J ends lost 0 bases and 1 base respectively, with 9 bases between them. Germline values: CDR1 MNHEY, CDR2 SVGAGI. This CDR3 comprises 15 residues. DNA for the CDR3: TGTGCCAGCAGTTACTCAGGGCAACGGAACACTGAAGCTTTCTTT. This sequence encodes CASSYSGQRNTEAFF.

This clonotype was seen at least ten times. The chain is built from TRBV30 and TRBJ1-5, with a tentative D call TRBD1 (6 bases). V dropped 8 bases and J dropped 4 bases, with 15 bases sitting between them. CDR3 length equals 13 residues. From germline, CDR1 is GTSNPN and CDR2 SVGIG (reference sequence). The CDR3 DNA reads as TGTGCCGGGGACAAGAGGGTAAATCAGCCCCAGCATTTT. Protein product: CAGDKRVNQPQHF. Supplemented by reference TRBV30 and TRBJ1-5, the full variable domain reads SQTIHQWPATLVQPVGSPLSLECTVEGTSNPNLYWYRQAAGRGLQLLFYSVGIGQISSEVPQNLSASRPQDRQFILSSKKLLLSDSGFYLCAGDKRVNQPQHFGDGTRLSIL.

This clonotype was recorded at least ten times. The CDR3 spells CAISESIDRAPPGWPEAFF. In DNA, the CDR3 is TGTGCCATCAGTGAGTCGATTGATAGGGCCCCACCGGGATGGCCTGAAGCTTTCTTT. The genes are TRBV10-3 and TRBJ1-1; no definite D call. The germline CDR1 and CDR2 sequences are ENHRY and SYGVKD. The CDR3 covers 19 residues. V was cut by 0 bases and J by 6 bases, with 26 bases left in between.

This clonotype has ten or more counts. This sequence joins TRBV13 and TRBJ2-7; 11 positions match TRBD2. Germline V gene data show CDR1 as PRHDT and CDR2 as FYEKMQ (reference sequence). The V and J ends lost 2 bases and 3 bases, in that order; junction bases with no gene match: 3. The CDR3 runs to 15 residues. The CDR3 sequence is CASSLLTSGNYEQYF. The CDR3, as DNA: TGTGCCAGCAGCTTACTGACTAGCGGGAACTACGAGCAGTACTTC.

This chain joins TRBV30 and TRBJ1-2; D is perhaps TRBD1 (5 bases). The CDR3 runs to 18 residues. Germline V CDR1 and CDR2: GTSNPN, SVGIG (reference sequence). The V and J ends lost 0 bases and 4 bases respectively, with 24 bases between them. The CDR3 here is CAWSVLVPGGAGGYGYTF. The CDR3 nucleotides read TGTGCCTGGAGTGTACTCGTGCCAGGTGGGGCGGGCGGCTATGGCTACACCTTC.

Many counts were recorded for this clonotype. CDR3: CAWSSWTGNTEAFF. The CDR3 coding sequence is TGTGCCTGGAGTTCCTGGACAGGGAACACTGAAGCTTTCTTT. V usage is TRBV30 and J usage is TRBJ1-1; 7 bases agree with TRBD1. Trimming at V came to 2 bases and at J to 1 base, leaving 4 bases not matched to a gene. CDR3 size: 14 residues. CDR1 is GTSNPN, CDR2 SVGIG, per germline (reference sequence).

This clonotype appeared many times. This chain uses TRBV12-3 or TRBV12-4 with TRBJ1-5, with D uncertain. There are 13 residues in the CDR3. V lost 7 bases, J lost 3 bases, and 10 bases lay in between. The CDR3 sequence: CASISGFNQPQHF. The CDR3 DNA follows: TGTGCCAGCATCTCGGGGTTCAATCAGCCCCAGCATTTT.

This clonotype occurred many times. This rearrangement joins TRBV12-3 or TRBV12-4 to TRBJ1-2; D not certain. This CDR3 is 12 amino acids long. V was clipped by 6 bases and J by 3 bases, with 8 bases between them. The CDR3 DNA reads TGTGCCAGCAGCGGACGGCACTATGGCTACACCTTC. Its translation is CASSGRHYGYTF.

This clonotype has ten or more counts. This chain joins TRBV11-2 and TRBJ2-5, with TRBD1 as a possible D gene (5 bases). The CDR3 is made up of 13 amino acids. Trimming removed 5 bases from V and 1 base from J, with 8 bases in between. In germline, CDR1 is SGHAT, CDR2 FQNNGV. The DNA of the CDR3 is TGTGCCAGCAGCAAAGGGGTCCAAGAGACCCAGTACTTC. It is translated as CASSKGVQETQYF.

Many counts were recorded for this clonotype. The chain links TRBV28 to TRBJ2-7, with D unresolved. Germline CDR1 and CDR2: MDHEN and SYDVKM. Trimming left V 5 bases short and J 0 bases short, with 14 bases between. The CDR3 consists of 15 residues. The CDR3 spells CASSPARTYSYEQYF. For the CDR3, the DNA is TGTGCCAGCAGTCCCGCCCGAACCTACTCCTACGAGCAGTACTTC.